What follows are 16 T cell receptor beta chains derived from one specimen sequenced in a study of blood T cell repertoires in COVID-19. Produced via immunoSEQ multiplex PCR; TCRdb's table is partial and in-frame only. The sample contains about 70,000 clones, approximately 86% of which appear only once. Sequencing was done on a sample of peripheral blood. The receptors derive from a human donor in a cohort sampled during active COVID-19.

The chain employs TRBV2 and TRBJ2-7, with 8 nucleotides matching TRBD1. This CDR3 is built from 13 residues. V lost 3 bases, J lost 7 bases, and 5 bases stayed unmatched. From germline, CDR1 is SNHLY and CDR2 FYNNEI. The CDR3 DNA reads as TGTGCCAGCAGTGAGGGCCGGACAGGGGAGCAGTACTTC. Its protein product is CASSEGRTGEQYF.

The V call is TRBV10-3, the J call TRBJ1-2, with TRBD1 identical over 11 bases. The V gene's germline CDR1 is ENHRY and CDR2 SYGVKD. The junction had 5 bases not matched to a gene; V was cut back by 4 bases and J by 4 bases. CDR3 length: 15 amino acids. In DNA, the CDR3 is TGTGCCATCAGTGGTGGGACAGGGGGGACCTATGGCTACACCTTC. Protein sequence: CAISGGTGGTYGYTF.

In this sample, this clone turned up once. The chain has TRBV7-9 and TRBJ2-3; 12 bases are a match to TRBD1. The CDR3 spans 19 residues. After removal of 0 bases from V and 1 base from J, the junction contained 8 bases not matched to a gene. Germline V gene lookup returns CDR1 SEHNR and CDR2 FQNEAQ (reference sequence). Here the CDR3 DNA reads TGTGCCAGCAGCTTAGCTCGGGGGACAGGGGGCGCAGGCACAGATACGCAGTATTTT. This gives the protein CASSLARGTGGAGTDTQYF.

The chain recombines TRBV6-5 with TRBJ2-7; a possible D gene is TRBD2 (5 bases). With 6 bases removed from V and 1 base from J, the gap between germline ends came to 10 bases. This CDR3 is built from 13 residues. Germline CDR1 is MNHEY and CDR2 is SVGAGI. CDR3 DNA sequence: TGTGCCAGCAGCCGTCGGACTTCCTACGAGCAGTACTTC. This translates into CASSRRTSYEQYF.

This sequence joins TRBV24-1 and TRBJ2-3; a possible D gene is TRBD2 (7 bases). This CDR3 is built from 15 residues. V was trimmed by 4 bases and J by 4 bases, leaving 14 bases between them. In germline, CDR1 is KGHDR, CDR2 SFDVKD. CDR3 residues: CATSDPGGLADTQYF. The CDR3 nucleotides are TGTGCCACCAGTGACCCCGGGGGGCTCGCAGATACGCAGTATTTT.

CDR3 coding DNA: TGTGCCTGGAGTGCCAGCTCCTACAATGAGCAGTTCTTC. It codes for CAWSASSYNEQFF. The gene calls are TRBV30 and TRBJ2-1; D ambiguous. Between the trimmed V and J ends, which lost 1 base and 0 bases, there was a span of 4 bases. Germline CDR1 reads GTSNPN; CDR2 reads SVGIG (reference sequence). CDR3 length: 13 amino acids.

The CDR3 region has the DNA TGTGCCAGCAGCTTTCAACTAGCGGGGCTTAGCGGGCAGTACTTC. Translated: CASSFQLAGLSGQYF. The chain carries TRBV11-2 and TRBJ2-7, with 10 positions matching TRBD2. This CDR3 comprises 15 residues. V shed 3 bases and J 9 bases; nucleotides not matched to a gene: 11. CDR1 is SGHAT, CDR2 FQNNGV, per germline.

The chain uses TRBV7-9 and TRBJ2-7; D is perhaps TRBD1 (6 bases). CDR1 is SEHNR, CDR2 FQNEAQ, per germline (reference sequence). V gave up 8 bases and J gave up 7 bases, with 12 bases separating them. The CDR3 extends over 11 amino acids. The CDR3 sequence: CASSSGDEQYF. CDR3 nucleotide sequence: TGTGCCAGCTCCTCAGGGGATGAGCAGTACTTC.

This chain connects TRBV5-4 to TRBJ2-7; 9 nucleotides match TRBD1. Germline V gives CDR1 SGHNT, CDR2 YYREEE (reference sequence). Trimming took 3 bases from V and 1 from J; bases not matched to a gene: 5. The CDR3 is 15 amino acids. CDR3 nucleotides: TGTGCCAGCAGCTGGGGACAGGGATCTTCCTACGAGCAGTACTTC. Residues: CASSWGQGSSYEQYF. The full variable domain, in which reference TRBV5-4 and TRBJ2-7 provide the parts outside the CDR3, is ETGVTQSPTHLIKTRGQQVTLRCSSQSGHNTVSWYQQALGQGPQFIFQYYREEENGRGNFPPRFSGLQFPNYSSELNVNALELDDSALYLCASSWGQGSSYEQYFGPGTRLTVT.

The chain employs TRBV5-6 and TRBJ2-7, with TRBD2 as a possible D gene (6 bases). This CDR3 comprises 13 residues. With 0 bases removed from V and 3 bases from J, the gap between germline ends came to 7 bases. Looked up from germline, CDR1 is SGHDT and CDR2 is YYEEEE. The CDR3 DNA reads as TGTGCCAGCAGCTTGGACGGGGGCTACGAGCAGTACTTC. Encoded protein: CASSLDGGYEQYF. The full variable domain, rest sourced from reference TRBV5-6 and TRBJ2-7, is DAGVTQSPTHLIKTRGQQVTLRCSPKSGHDTVSWYQQALGQGPQFIFQYYEEEERQRGNFPDRFSGHQFPNYSSELNVNALLLGDSALYLCASSLDGGYEQYFGPGTRLTVT.

The rearrangement uses TRBV7-3 and TRBJ2-2; TRBD1 aligns across 11 bases. This CDR3 contains 17 residues. Germline V CDR1 and CDR2: SGHTA, FQGTGA. V lost 0 bases, J lost 0 bases, and 0 bases stayed unmatched. The CDR3 is CASSLTGQGANTGELFF. Written as DNA, the CDR3 is TGTGCCAGCAGCTTAACGGGACAGGGGGCGAACACCGGGGAGCTGTTTTTT.

The J gene is TRBJ1-3, the V gene TRBV13, with D tentatively TRBD1 (6 bases). Germline CDR1 reads PRHDT; CDR2 reads FYEKMQ (reference sequence). V lost 5 bases and J 0 bases, leaving 14 bases between the germline ends. The CDR3 consists of 16 residues. The CDR3 coding sequence is TGTGCCAGCAGCGTCAGAACAGGGTACTCTGGAAACACCATATATTTT. Residues: CASSVRTGYSGNTIYF.

V usage is TRBV5-1 and J usage is TRBJ2-5; 9 bases fit TRBD1. Germline lookup yields CDR1 SGHRS and CDR2 YFSETQ. J lost 3 bases, V lost 0 bases, and 3 bases had no gene match. This CDR3 is built from 15 residues. CDR3 coding DNA: TGCGCCAGCAGCTTGGGTGGGACAGGGAAAGAGACCCAGTACTTC. It codes for CASSLGGTGKETQYF.

This clone appeared a few times. The genes are TRBV6-5 and TRBJ2-5, with 12 bases identical to TRBD1. V was clipped by 11 bases and J by 4 bases; unmatched bases: 11. Looked up from germline, CDR1 is MNHEY and CDR2 is SVGAGI. The CDR3 is made up of 15 amino acids. The CDR3 DNA sequence: TGTGCCGCCACCAGCGGGACAGGGGGCGCAGAGACCCAGTACTTC. This sequence encodes CAATSGTGGAETQYF.

V and J are TRBV10-1 and TRBJ1-2; 10 bases match TRBD1. Germline-derived CDR1 and CDR2 are WNHNN and SYGVQD (reference sequence). The CDR3 covers 16 residues. The CDR3 sequence is CEIPGTGVIVLYGYTF. The CDR3 DNA follows: TGCGAGATACCAGGGACAGGGGTAATCGTGCTCTATGGCTACACCTTC.

The chain joins TRBV19 to TRBJ1-4; tentatively, D is TRBD1 (6 bases). The germline V and J ends were trimmed by 9 bases and 5 bases, with 19 bases remaining between them. The CDR3 has 15 amino acids. In germline, CDR1 is LNHDA, CDR2 SQIVND (reference sequence). The CDR3 protein is CASPDRTVVNEKLFF. DNA of the CDR3: TGTGCCAGCCCAGACAGGACCGTCGTAAATGAAAAACTGTTTTTT.